Listed below are T cell receptor beta chains from one sample, sequenced in a study of shared clonotypes between healthy human individuals. Sequenced by immunoSEQ multiplex PCR; TCRdb stores in-frame clones only, minus some. The data contain about 600,000 clones, 95% to 98% of them singletons. Sample: naive CD8+ T cells sorted from blood. These receptors originate from a man aged 25 to 45 in good health. The CDR3 runs from the conserved cysteine through the conserved F or W. A D gene is named only where the DNA matches it firmly. Size is stated for part of the rows, as once, few or many counts, or as a class when the clone is expanded.

clone_size | d_call | j_call | v_call | cdr3_aa | cdr3_nt
. | TRBD2 | TRBJ2-5 | TRBV29-1 | CSVEASGSRAETQYF | TGCAGCGTTGAGGCTAGCGGGAGTCGGGCAGAGACCCAGTACTTC
. | . | TRBJ1-2 | TRBV7-9 | CASSSSDPSPSYGYTF | TGTGCCAGCAGCTCCTCCGACCCCAGCCCCAGCTATGGCTACACCTTC
few | . | TRBJ2-1 | TRBV4-2 | CASSQDLLGSEQFF | TGTGCCAGCAGCCAAGATCTCTTGGGATCTGAGCAGTTCTTC
once | . | TRBJ2-1 | TRBV7-3 | CASSKTLTSYNEQFF | TGTGCCAGCAGCAAGACACTAACCTCCTACAATGAGCAGTTCTTC
. | . | TRBJ1-5 | TRBV10-2 | CASSEDSRPHQPQHF | TGCGCCAGCAGCGAGGACTCCCGACCACATCAGCCCCAGCATTTT
. | TRBD2 | TRBJ2-7 | TRBV19 | CASSILAGPYEQYF | TGTGCCAGTAGTATACTAGCGGGCCCCTACGAGCAGTACTTC
. | . | TRBJ1-4 | TRBV7-6 | CASSPHQPELFF | TGTGCCAGCAGCCCCCATCAGCCCGAGCTGTTTTTT
. | TRBD1 | TRBJ2-7 | TRBV7-9 | CASSRQGTYEQYF | TGTGCCAGCAGTAGACAGGGAACCTACGAGCAGTACTTC
. | . | TRBJ1-5 | TRBV7-2 | CASLSRAPRESNQPQHF | TGTGCCAGCCTATCGAGGGCGCCCAGGGAGAGCAATCAGCCCCAGCATTTT
. | . | TRBJ2-3 | TRBV10-3 | CASGNTDTQYF | TGTGCCAGCGGAAACACAGATACGCAGTATTTT
. | . | TRBJ2-7 | TRBV1 | CTSTPPGGGWEQYF | TGCACCAGCACCCCTCCCGGGGGCGGTTGGGAGCAGTACTTC
. | . | TRBJ2-1 | TRBV7-9 | CASSSRDPLPNEQFF | TGTGCCAGCAGCTCCCGGGACCCCCTTCCCAATGAGCAGTTCTTC
. | TRBD2 | TRBJ2-2 | TRBV29-1 | CSVLGVSGTNTGELFF | TGCAGCGTTCTGGGAGTTAGCGGGACAAACACCGGGGAGCTGTTTTTT
. | . | TRBJ2-7 | TRBV6-1 | CASSERTRSSYEQYF | TGTGCCAGCAGTGAAAGGACCCGGTCCTCCTACGAGCAGTACTTC
. | TRBD2 | TRBJ2-5 | TRBV7-8 | CASSSGTSGHQETQYF | TGTGCCAGCAGCTCCGGGACTAGCGGTCACCAAGAGACCCAGTACTTC